This T cell receptor (beta chain) originates from a study of blood T cell repertoires in COVID-19. Looking at the study overall: COVID-19 samples, acute and convalescent, were from the United States, Italy and Spain. The analysed material was cDNA or gDNA that came from T cells, B-cell-depleted T cells, or PBMCs.

As processed by the authors: Amplification of reference gene primers was used by the study to estimate nucleated cell counts. This table comes from immunoSEQ multiplex PCR, and its TCRdb copy is limited to in-frame clones, with some not included. D and trimming were read from the DNA, whereas the V and J calls and clone size are those reported in that table. Here the sample spans more than 250,000 clones, around 87% being singletons. Germline CDR1 and CDR2: MNHEY and SVGAGI. The CDR3 runs 16 residues. Losses at the gene ends were 3 bases for V and 5 bases for J; bases not matched to a gene: 7. Sequencing was performed on peripheral blood. This chain links TRBV6-5 with TRBJ2-2; 9 bases line up with TRBD2. The clonotype was recovered from a woman aged 25 to 45 who had recovered from COVID-19. Here the CDR3 reads CASSYDGGGATGELFF. The CDR3 DNA is TGTGCCAGCAGTTATGATGGCGGGGGGGCAACCGGGGAGCTGTTTTTT.